This T cell receptor beta chain stems from a study of blood T cells in healthy people across ages (dated by TCRdb to the mid-2010s). Regarding the research as a whole: In model experiments, template switching captured about one uniquely barcoded TCR beta cDNA molecule for every two T cells. Age-related changes in TCR beta repertoire diversity were measured in the study by deep sequencing normalized with unique cDNA molecular identifiers. The donors were split into four age groups: young (average 16 years), middle-aged (39), aged (62) and long-lived (82). To avoid experimental bias, donors of different ages were randomly spread across the sequencing lanes. The study analyzed two additional independent replicas of 1 million unique cDNA reads from the same blood draw for two donors, one aged 18 to 29 and one aged 80 or older. What the research found in general, with its limitations: Estimates of total diversity based on one million sequenced T cells were considered lower bounds and underestimates. There was a strong correlation between observed TCR beta diversity and the percentage of naive T cells measured by flow cytometry. The CMV infection status of donors was not known, potentially confounding age-related changes in expanded clonotypes. Compared with the aged group, the long-lived group had more naive CD4+ T cells, fewer expanded clones and increased TCR diversity, suggesting age selection. Since profiling was done on bulk unsorted PBMCs, naive and antigen-experienced compartments could not be conclusively compared. Observed TCR beta diversity per million T cells fell roughly linearly with age, and a significant reduction was already apparent by age roughly 40.

Notes on this clonotype: Its target antigen remains unknown. One end of the junction varies from germline; a read error may be responsible.

Counted from cysteine to phenylalanine, this CDR3 has 13 amino acids. The kept DNA is CDR3 alone, 39 bases in frame from the first base. CDR1 and CDR2, looked up from the germline V gene (reference sequence), are MNHNY and SVGAGI. The protocol used for the library was 5' RACE. TCRdb names Illumina HiSeq 2500 as the instrument used. The second PCR ran for about 6 to 11 cycles and used a J-beta primer mix along with a sample-barcoded 5' primer. A unique molecular identifier was introduced onto each TCR beta cDNA molecule by a template-switch 5' adaptor carrying 12 random nucleotides. Each sample yielded at least 2.5 million CDR3-containing paired-end reads. All of the RNA was converted into first-strand cDNA using the Mint cDNA synthesis kit, with a TRBC-specific oligonucleotide serving as the primer. All cDNA was treated with uracil-DNA glycosylase and then went through a first 18-cycle PCR with the universal primers M1SS and BC2_uni_R. The original methods were these. For normalization, 1 million high-quality reads were randomly selected from each sample, with every read carrying a distinct molecular identifier. Reads with shared molecular identifiers were discarded instead of being binned into consensus sequences. MiTCR, set to a Q25 quality threshold and the strictest error-elimination algorithm, was used for CDR3 identification, clonotype clustering and error correction. A nonparametric unseen species model with Euler transformation was used to estimate a lower bound on total TCR beta diversity. TCRdb passed the public sequencing reads through fastp at Q25 and MiXCR, retaining productive beta sequences. For every CDR3 protein sequence, its rows merge into one entry that carries the most common genes and DNA. Here the V and J calls rest on TCRdb's processing, not on the authors' analysis. This sample gives about 1.6 million distinct CDR3 sequences in total; roughly 32% of them show up just once. The top ten hold around 10% of the sample.

The roughly 39 donors, aged roughly 6 to 95 years, were systemically healthy Caucasian individuals from Russia. Ten milliliters of peripheral blood were drawn from each donor into EDTA-treated Vacutainer tubes. Ficoll-Paque density-gradient centrifugation was used to isolate PBMCs, with at least 6.5 million obtained per sample. Trizol reagent was used to extract total RNA from the PBMCs, yielding at least 6 micrograms per sample. The percentages of naive CD45RAhigh/CD27high T cells were determined by flow cytometry on a PBMC aliquot from every donor. Sample: blood. The sequence is built from TRBV6-6 and TRBJ2-1; no D gene is confidently identified. This clonotype was obtained from a woman younger than 45 in good health. The CDR3 region: CTSTVSPEDEQFF. The DNA sequence is as follows: TGTACCAGCACCGTATCCCCAGAGGATGAGCAGTTCTTC.